The sequence of this T cell receptor (beta chain) was determined in a study of T cells in lung cancer brain metastases (dated by TCRdb to the late 2010s). Regarding the complete study: About 85% of the roughly 20 patients had a history of tobacco use, with a median of about 40 pack-years. Patients had a median age at first diagnosis of about 58 years, with about nine males and about a dozen females. A cohort of around 20 patients was included, from whom 40 specimens were contributed, with one primary lung lesion and one brain metastasis obtained from each patient. Of the roughly 21 patients, around 18 received no interval therapy between resection of the primary and resection of the metastasis. In this study, the TCR beta CDR3 repertoires of fully resected primary non-small cell lung cancers were compared with those of paired brain metastases. The median interval between acquisition of the primary specimen and acquisition of the brain metastasis specimen was less than 450 days. The average DNA integrity number was about 4 in both primary and metastatic specimens, and the two sites did not differ significantly.

Comment on this clone: Its specific antigen is unknown. The record has no base qualities; no much larger clone is one base away.

What the authors observed across the whole study: Most clones were lesion-specific, with limited overlap between paired lesions (mean Morisita index around 0.2). Brain metastases contained significantly fewer unique productive clones than the paired primaries (median approximately 1,500 versus 4,300). A significantly larger repertoire fraction was made up by the ten most abundant clones in brain metastases than in primaries, which was suggestive of clonal expansion. DNA fragmentation in the FFPE samples may have kept the complete infiltrating T cell repertoire from being retrieved. The study could not control for the effects of preoperative corticosteroids on T cell infiltration in brain metastases.

Patients had resection for either synchronous oligometastatic disease or delayed recurrence of a solitary brain metastasis. To avoid including cancers other than NSCLC, any patient with a history of multiple malignancies was excluded. Tumor areas were macrodissected from roughly 5 deparaffinized around 9 um unstained sections, using marked H&E slides as a guide. All specimens were fixed in formalin and embedded in paraffin (FFPE). The AllPrep DNA/RNA FFPE Kit was used for extraction of genomic DNA. Between roughly 2 and 5 ug genomic DNA was input per sample, and equal DNA input was given to paired samples. TCR beta libraries were constructed with the immunoSEQ hsTCRbeta Kit, with multiplexed V and J gene primers used across two PCR steps. Pooled libraries, together with positive and negative controls, were sequenced on an Illumina MiSeq with a 100-cycle paired-end protocol. In the original analysis: The immunoSEQ vendor processed the raw data into normalized, annotated TCR beta repertoire reports. Richness was counted as unique clones by nucleotide sequence, and total richness was extrapolated with the iChao1 and Efron-Thisted estimators. Pielou's evenness, Simpson's index, top-ten clone proportional abundance, and Morisita overlap index were used to characterize and compare paired lesions. TCRdb holds this immuneACCESS table with in-frame rearrangements only. Some clones are missing; in checked studies, unresolved V genes explain under half, and the rest has no known cause. V, J and clone size were drawn from that table, and D and trimming were deduced from the DNA. This sample gives roughly 5,000 clones in total; about 85% of them show up just once. The ten top clones hold 9% to 9.5% of the sample.

The specimen was tumor tissue from a brain metastasis. The intended sense of this specimen's cell subset or site label: paired resected brain metastasis. The receptor's source is a woman between 50 and 59 years old with non-small cell lung cancer that had spread to the brain.

Read as DNA, the sequence is TGTGCCAGTAGTATGGGGGTAATCGGGGAGCTGTTTTTT. Translated, this is CASSMGVIGELFF. The V and J segments used are TRBV19 and TRBJ2-2; the D segment is perhaps TRBD1 or TRBD2, each sharing 5 matched bases. CDR1 LNHDA and CDR2 SQIVND were looked up in the germline V gene (reference sequence). Between the V and J ends, shortened by 3 bases and 7 bases respectively, the junction contains 9 bases. The CDR3, from cysteine to phenylalanine, totals 13 residues. Just the 39-base CDR3 DNA is kept, in frame starting at base 1.